These 2 T cell receptor beta chains share one sample of origin, sequenced in a study of immune cell composition in non-small cell lung cancer. Generated by immunoSEQ multiplex PCR, the TCRdb table keeps only in-frame clones and is missing some. This table has several thousand clones, around three quarters appearing once. The sample was lung tumor tissue. The receptors stem from a human donor with non-small cell lung cancer.

The chain employs TRBV25-1 and TRBJ2-6, with unresolved D. This CDR3 comprises 15 residues. Germline CDR1 reads MGHDK; CDR2 reads SYGVNS. V was pared by 6 bases and J by 4 bases, with 13 bases between. CDR3 nucleotide sequence: TGTGCCAGCAGCGCGCCGACATTCGGGGCCAACGTCCTGACTTTC. Its protein is CASSAPTFGANVLTF.

In nucleotides, the CDR3 is TGTGCCAGTAGTACCCAGGGGGGGAGCACTGAAGCTTTCTTT. Translating it yields CASSTQGGSTEAFF. The V and J genes are TRBV19 and TRBJ1-1, with 7 nucleotides matching TRBD1. The CDR3 covers 14 residues. V lost 4 bases, J lost 4 bases, and 6 bases stayed unmatched. Germline V gene lookup returns CDR1 LNHDA and CDR2 SQIVND (reference sequence).